This T cell receptor (beta chain) was documented in a study of vaccination and CD4 T cells after COVID-19. Study overall: Convalescent patients were SARS-CoV-2 positive by nasal swab PCR; several mild, one severe. With a range of 35 to 161, the median interval from diagnosis to drawing post-COVID samples was 85 to 120 days.

The Oncomine TCR Beta short-read assay was what sequenced the DNA obtained from cultured CD4+ T cells. Cultured CD4+ T cells yielded the extracted genomic DNA. From the PCR reads, TCRdb called clonotypes with MiXCR, one entry per CDR3 protein. The repertoire has some 6,600 distinct CDR3 sequences, approximately 21% of them found once; the top ten carry over 25%. Regarding treatment: approximately nine-day PBMC culture with coronavirus spike peptide pools or control peptides (ViraFEST assay). Each well held under 2.5 million PBMCs in IL-2 (10 IU/ml) medium with about 10 ug/ml peptide pools. Comments on this clonotype: Its target is unknown.

The TCR comes from a human donor who had recovered from COVID-19. The sequencing here drew on CD4+ T cells from blood, cultured in vitro, taken after SARS-CoV-2 vaccination.

The CDR3 sequence is CATFDRERETQYF. The CDR3 coding sequence is TGCGCCACCTTCGACAGGGAGAGAGAGACCCAGTACTTC. The chain has TRBV10-2 and TRBJ2-5; TRBD1 matches 7 bases. After removal of 10 bases from V and 4 bases from J, the junction contained 9 bases not matched to a gene. Germline values: CDR1 WSHSY, CDR2 SAAADI. The CDR3 has 13 amino acids.